Below are 13 T cell receptor beta chains sequenced from a single sample in a study of lymphopenia after photon versus proton radiotherapy. The data were produced by immunoSEQ multiplex PCR, yet TCRdb's version contains in-frame clones alone and is incomplete. The repertoire includes some 41,000 clones, more than 75% of them detected once, and about 2.9% sits in the top ten. The sequences come from peripheral blood, collected from a patient treated with photon-based radiotherapy. These receptors came from a man aged 50 to 59 with gastric cancer.

The chain combines TRBV4-2 with TRBJ2-7, with TRBD2 matching 15 bases. V lost 4 bases, J lost 0 bases, and 7 bases stayed unmatched. This CDR3 contains 18 residues. Germline V gives CDR1 LGHNA, CDR2 YNFKEQ. The CDR3 sequence is CASSPGTSGRHFSYEQYF. CDR3 in DNA: TGTGCCAGCAGCCCTGGGACTAGCGGGAGGCATTTCTCCTACGAGCAGTACTTC.

V and J are TRBV30 and TRBJ2-7; 7 bases fit TRBD1. The CDR3 has 13 amino acids. V gave up 2 bases and J gave up 3 bases; unmatched junction bases: 4. CDR1 GTSNPN and CDR2 SVGIG come from the germline V gene (reference sequence). The CDR3: CAWSPGQNYEQYF. DNA of the CDR3: TGTGCCTGGAGTCCGGGACAGAACTACGAGCAGTACTTC. The entire variable domain, with the rest obtained from reference TRBV30 and TRBJ2-7, is as follows: SQTIHQWPATLVQPVGSPLSLECTVEGTSNPNLYWYRQAAGRGLQLLFYSVGIGQISSEVPQNLSASRPQDRQFILSSKKLLLSDSGFYLCAWSPGQNYEQYFGPGTRLTVT.

This clone occurred a few times. V and J are TRBV4-1 and TRBJ1-4; the D gene is possibly TRBD1 (6 bases). This CDR3 spans 16 amino acids. Germline lookup yields CDR1 MGHRA and CDR2 YSYEKL. V was clipped by 5 bases and J by 0 bases, with 13 bases between them. The CDR3 here is CASSSPRQATNEKLFF. The CDR3 DNA is TGCGCCAGCAGCTCGCCACGACAGGCAACTAATGAAAAACTGTTTTTT.

The J gene is TRBJ1-1, the V gene TRBV12-5; tentatively, D is TRBD1 (6 bases). CDR3 size: 16 residues. Germline-derived CDR1 and CDR2 are LGHNT and FRNRAP. Trimming stripped 0 bases from V and 4 bases from J, with 15 bases between. The CDR3 region has the DNA TGTGCTAGTGGTTTGGTACAAGCAGGGGCCAGCACTGAAGCTTTCTTT. Protein: CASGLVQAGASTEAFF.

This clone occurred a few times. The CDR3 reads CAWSGRDFGYTF. Here the CDR3 DNA reads TGTGCCTGGAGTGGACGGGACTTTGGCTACACCTTC. This chain connects TRBV30 to TRBJ1-2; D is possibly TRBD1 (5 bases). The V and J ends lost 1 base and 7 bases respectively, with 10 bases between them. Per germline, CDR1 GTSNPN and CDR2 SVGIG (reference sequence). The CDR3 extends over 12 amino acids.

The rearrangement links TRBV5-6 to TRBJ2-7, with 10 bases that match TRBD1. Unmatched junction bases numbered 9, after V lost 4 bases and J lost 5 bases. Germline V CDR1 and CDR2: SGHDT, YYEEEE. There are 15 residues in the CDR3. CDR3 in DNA: TGTGCCAGCAGCCCAACCGGGACAGGGGCTGACGAGCAGTACTTC. Its translation: CASSPTGTGADEQYF.

This chain uses TRBV27 with TRBJ2-1, with 8 nucleotides matching TRBD2. CDR1 is MNHEY and CDR2 is SMNVEV in the germline V gene (reference sequence). Losses at the gene ends were 5 bases for V and 6 bases for J; bases not matched to a gene: 9. The CDR3 contains 15 residues. Here the CDR3 reads CASSQKGLGGNEQFF. The CDR3 bases are TGTGCCAGCAGTCAAAAGGGACTAGGGGGCAATGAGCAGTTCTTC.

The chain carries TRBV10-2 and TRBJ1-2; 7 bases align to TRBD1. Germline assignment: CDR1 WSHSY and CDR2 SAAADI. There are 15 residues in the CDR3. J gave up 2 bases and V 4 bases, and 7 bases lay outside the gene matches. The CDR3 is CASSADRVVNYGYTF. In DNA form, the CDR3 reads TGCGCCAGCAGTGCCGACAGGGTTGTGAACTATGGCTACACCTTC.

The chain links TRBV7-9 to TRBJ2-2; 9 positions match TRBD2. Germline trimming cut 2 bases from V and 6 bases from J; bases unmatched to any gene: 16. The germline gives CDR1 SEHNR, CDR2 FQNEAQ (reference sequence). This CDR3 has 19 amino acids. In DNA form, the CDR3 reads TGTGCCAGCAGCTTAATGAGACTGGGGGCTAGCGGGAAAGCCGGGGAGCTGTTTTTT. Residues: CASSLMRLGASGKAGELFF.

The V call is TRBV2, the J call TRBJ2-7, with a possible D match to TRBD1 (7 bases). Between the trimmed V and J ends, which lost 11 bases and 6 bases, there was a span of 26 bases. The CDR3 sequence is 15 residues long. Germline assignment: CDR1 SNHLY and CDR2 FYNNEI. The CDR3 DNA reads TGTGCCGACAAGGTTGGAGGGGGCGCCGGTCTCGAGCAGTACTTC. Translation gives CADKVGGGAGLEQYF.

The count of this clone is one. Here the CDR3 DNA reads TGTGCCAGCAGCTTATCTCTAGCGGGAATCACAGATACGCAGTATTTT. Its protein is CASSLSLAGITDTQYF. V and J are TRBV7-9 and TRBJ2-3, with 9 nucleotides matching TRBD2. The CDR3 loop spans 16 amino acids. With V trimmed by 2 bases and J by 2 bases, 5 bases remained unmatched. In germline, CDR1 is SEHNR, CDR2 FQNEAQ (reference sequence).

This clone has just one count. V and J are TRBV7-2 and TRBJ2-7; 7 nucleotides match TRBD2. The CDR3 spans 15 residues. Trimming removed 7 bases from V and 5 bases from J; junction bases left unmatched: 14. The germline gives CDR1 SGHTA, CDR2 FQGNSA. CDR3 bases: TGTGCCAGCACCCTGGGAGGGAGGGAGGGCGACGAGCAGTACTTC. This encodes CASTLGGREGDEQYF.

The V and J genes are TRBV9 and TRBJ2-3, with 9 bases identical to TRBD2. The V and J ends lost 0 bases and 0 bases, in that order; junction bases with no gene match: 2. The CDR3 is 16 amino acids. CDR1 is SGDLS and CDR2 is YYNGEE in the germline V gene. The CDR3 spells CASSVGLAESTDTQYF. CDR3 bases: TGTGCCAGCAGCGTAGGACTAGCGGAGAGCACAGATACGCAGTATTTT.